The 15 T cell receptor beta chains in this list originate from one sample, sequenced in a study of PD-L1 blockade in urothelial cancer (dated by TCRdb to 2016 to 2017). This specimen's time point label, per the study, means: peripheral blood 6 weeks after treatment start. Library method: the immunoSEQ multiplex PCR assay. Entries here come from immuneACCESS through TCRdb and include only in-frame sequences with V and J called. Some clones fail to appear in such tables; in the studies checked, an unresolved V gene covers under half of the shortfall, and the cause of the remainder is unknown. The sample data list around 110,000 clones, and around 89% of these were observed just once. The ten largest make up 1.5% to 2% of the sample. Source: PBMCs, taken around atezolizumab (anti-PD-L1) treatment. The source is a man aged 55 to 70 with urothelial cancer.

The chain uses TRBV10-3 and TRBJ2-7; D is possibly TRBD1 (7 bases). The CDR3 has 15 amino acids. Germline V CDR1 and CDR2: ENHRY, SYGVKD. Trimming pared 3 bases from V and 1 base from J, leaving 13 bases between. The CDR3 nucleotides are TGTGCCATCAGTGACCCCCAGGGGGGTTCCTACGAGCAGTACTTC. It codes for CAISDPQGGSYEQYF.

CDR3 sequence reads: CAGGLRHSPLHF. In nucleotides, the CDR3 is TGTGCCGGAGGACTCAGACATTCACCCCTCCACTTT. The chain recombines TRBV2 with TRBJ1-6; D gene uncertain. Between the trimmed V and J ends, which lost 11 bases and 8 bases, there was a span of 13 bases. This CDR3 spans 12 amino acids. The germline V gene encodes CDR1 SNHLY and CDR2 FYNNEI.

The chain combines TRBV5-1 with TRBJ2-5; 7 bases line up with TRBD1. The trim removed 4 bases at V and 5 bases at J, leaving 11 bases unmatched. Germline loops: CDR1 SGHRS, CDR2 YFSETQ. The CDR3 has 15 amino acids. The DNA of the CDR3 is TGCGCCAGCAGCCCGCCGACAGGGAGTCCCGAGACCCAGTACTTC. It specifies CASSPPTGSPETQYF. Full variable domain (missing parts from reference TRBV5-1 and TRBJ2-5): KAGVTQTPRYLIKTRGQQVTLSCSPISGHRSVSWYQQTPGQGLQFLFEYFSETQRNKGNFPGRFSGRQFSNSRSEMNVSTLELGDSALYLCASSPPTGSPETQYFGPGTRLLVL.

The chain uses TRBV11-3 and TRBJ2-1; D unclear. Germline lookup yields CDR1 SGHNT and CDR2 YENEEA. The CDR3 length is 15 residues. With 2 bases removed from V and 0 bases from J, the gap between germline ends came to 8 bases. The CDR3 region is CASSLSASSYNEQFF. CDR3 DNA sequence: TGTGCCAGCAGCTTATCTGCGAGCTCCTACAATGAGCAGTTCTTC.

The rearrangement joins TRBV6-5 to TRBJ1-1, with a tentative D call TRBD1 (5 bases). The germline V and J ends were trimmed by 6 bases and 1 base, with 15 bases remaining between them. The CDR3 has 15 amino acids. The germline V gene encodes CDR1 MNHEY and CDR2 SVGAGI. The CDR3 nucleotides are TGTGCCAGCAGCGCGACAGCAGATACGAACACTGAAGCTTTCTTT. Its translation is CASSATADTNTEAFF.

This chain links TRBV7-3 with TRBJ2-3, with TRBD2 matching over 8 bases. V was pared by 2 bases and J by 5 bases, with 12 bases of the junction left unmatched. CDR1 is SGHTA, CDR2 FQGTGA, per germline. The CDR3 extends over 17 amino acids. The CDR3 nucleotides read TGTGCCAGCAGCTTATCTCGGTCTGCGGGAGGCTTAGATACGCAGTATTTT. Translated, it gives CASSLSRSAGGLDTQYF.

This rearrangement joins TRBV5-1 to TRBJ2-1, with 7 bases lining up with TRBD2. CDR1 is SGHRS, CDR2 YFSETQ, per germline. The CDR3 is 16 amino acids. J lost 8 bases, V lost 5 bases, and 16 bases had no gene match. CDR3 sequence (DNA): TGCGCCAGCAGATCTCCGAGGGCAGCGGGGCTAGATGAGCAGTTCTTC. Translating gives CASRSPRAAGLDEQFF.

The CDR3 here is CASSTQGPEKLFF. The CDR3 nucleotides read TGTGCCAGTAGTACCCAGGGGCCTGAAAAACTGTTTTTT. V is TRBV19 and J is TRBJ1-4; TRBD1 might be the D (6 bases). The CDR3 contains 13 residues. Trimming cost V 4 bases and J 7 bases, with 10 bases left between them. From germline, CDR1 is LNHDA and CDR2 SQIVND (reference sequence).

This chain connects TRBV7-9 to TRBJ2-5; TRBD1 aligns across 10 bases. Trimming took 4 bases from V and 5 from J; bases not matched to a gene: 7. Germline values: CDR1 SEHNR, CDR2 FQNEAQ (reference sequence). This CDR3 is 15 amino acids long. The CDR3 DNA reads as TGTGCCAGCAGCTCACCAGGGACAGGGGACGAGACCCAGTACTTC. Translation: CASSSPGTGDETQYF.

The chain has TRBV5-1 and TRBJ1-5; 7 nucleotides match TRBD1. The V gene end was trimmed by 4 bases and the J gene end by 5 bases; junction bases not matched to a gene: 6. The germline CDR1 and CDR2 sequences are SGHRS and YFSETQ. The CDR3 is made up of 14 amino acids. This chain's CDR3 is CASSPVTGYQPQHF. In DNA form, the CDR3 reads TGCGCCAGCAGCCCCGTGACAGGGTATCAGCCCCAGCATTTT.

This rearrangement joins TRBV4-2 to TRBJ1-1; D is perhaps TRBD1 (6 bases). This CDR3 spans 16 amino acids. V was pared by 0 bases and J by 1 base, with 12 bases between. Germline V gene sequence: CDR1 LGHNA, CDR2 YNFKEQ. CDR3 region: CASSQERAGANTEAFF. The CDR3 DNA reads TGTGCCAGCAGCCAAGAGAGAGCAGGGGCGAACACTGAAGCTTTCTTT.

The chain recombines TRBV28 with TRBJ1-1, with D perhaps matching TRBD1 (5 bases). Trimming left V 3 bases short and J 4 bases short, with 12 bases between. The CDR3 covers 14 residues. Germline V gives CDR1 MDHEN, CDR2 SYDVKM. This chain's CDR3 is CASSFYGGGTEAFF. The CDR3 region has the DNA TGTGCCAGCAGTTTTTACGGGGGAGGCACTGAAGCTTTCTTT.

CDR3 loop: CASTRPGVTEAFF. CDR3 DNA: TGTGCCAGCACCCGGCCGGGGGTCACTGAAGCTTTCTTT. This chain links TRBV6-5 with TRBJ1-1, with D tentatively TRBD1 (5 bases). The V gene's germline CDR1 is MNHEY and CDR2 SVGAGI. V lost 7 bases to trimming and J lost 4 bases, with 13 bases between them. The CDR3 sequence is 13 residues long.

This rearrangement joins TRBV11-2 to TRBJ2-3, with a possible D match to TRBD2 (6 bases). CDR1 and CDR2 from the germline V gene are SGHAT and FQNNGV. V lost 4 bases and J 5 bases, leaving 16 bases between the germline ends. This CDR3 comprises 15 residues. CDR3 DNA sequence: TGTGCCAGCAGCTCCTTTGTGGGGGGTGTAGATACGCAGTATTTT. Translating gives CASSSFVGGVDTQYF.

This chain links TRBV7-9 with TRBJ1-2; D not certain. Between the trimmed V and J ends, which lost 5 bases and 4 bases, there was a span of 8 bases. This CDR3 contains 12 residues. The germline V gene encodes CDR1 SEHNR and CDR2 FQNEAQ (reference sequence). The CDR3 nucleotides read TGTGCCAGCAGCCCCGGTTCCTATGGCTACACCTTC. It specifies CASSPGSYGYTF.